The clone carrying this T cell receptor (beta chain) was recorded a few times. TCRdb re-called the reads through MiXCR, storing one row per CDR3 protein. The sample consists of 450,000 to 550,000 distinct CDR3 sequences, 16% of them appearing once. The data derive from a study of T cell repertoires in cytomegalovirus infection. This CDR3 comprises 15 residues. The germline V gene encodes CDR1 SQVTM and CDR2 ANQGSEA. V lost 0 bases, J lost 8 bases, and 19 bases lay in between. This TCR was sampled from a human donor in good health (CMV status not recorded). Some clones in this sample may be carry-over from other donors' samples. What was sequenced was CD8+ T cells from PBMCs. This sequence joins TRBV29-1 and TRBJ1-2; D is perhaps TRBD1 (5 bases). CDR3 nucleotides: TGCAGCGTTGAAGATTCGGGACCTTTAGCGGTGGGCTACACCTTC. Translated: CSVEDSGPLAVGYTF.